These 8 T cell receptor beta chains were sequenced from one sample in a study of CD8 T cells in ankylosing spondylitis. TCRdb re-called the 5' RACE reads with MiXCR, one entry per CDR3 protein. The sample has 150,000 to 200,000 distinct CDR3 sequences, roughly 13% seen once. The sequenced material came from blood, either unsorted or a sorted T cell fraction (not recorded which). The receptor set was obtained from a female donor with ankylosing spondylitis or in good health (not recorded which).

J is TRBJ2-1 and V is TRBV30; 7 nucleotides agree with TRBD2. The junction had 10 bases not matched to a gene; V was cut back by 3 bases and J by 8 bases. Germline CDR1 reads GTSNPN; CDR2 reads SVGIG (reference sequence). There are 14 residues in the CDR3. CDR3 DNA sequence: TGTGCCTGGAGAACGGTGGGAGGGAGGGATGAGCAGTTCTTC. It specifies CAWRTVGGRDEQFF.

The chain is built from TRBV4-3 and TRBJ2-3, with D possibly being TRBD1 (6 bases). The germline V gene has CDR1 LGHNA and CDR2 YSLEER. With 1 base removed from V and 5 bases from J, the gap between germline ends came to 7 bases. This CDR3 comprises 13 residues. Here the CDR3 DNA reads TGCGCCAGCAGCCAAGGGGGGCGAGATACGCAGTATTTT. Protein: CASSQGGRDTQYF.

The table lists this clonotype with many counts. The gene calls are TRBV24-1 and TRBJ1-5; D is perhaps TRBD1 (6 bases). The CDR3 is 14 residues long. Germline assignment: CDR1 KGHDR and CDR2 SFDVKD. Deletions cut 6 bases from V and 6 bases from J, with 14 bases between. CDR3 sequence: CATSNDQGFQPQHF. As DNA, the CDR3 is TGTGCCACCAGTAATGACCAGGGGTTTCAGCCCCAGCATTTT.

V usage is TRBV7-2 and J usage is TRBJ1-5, with 12 nucleotides matching TRBD1. The germline CDR1 and CDR2 sequences are SGHTA and FQGNSA. This CDR3 comprises 16 residues. With 1 base clipped from V and 9 bases from J, the junction kept 7 bases outside the gene matches. The CDR3 DNA reads as TGTGCCAGCAGCTTAGAGGGACAGGGGGCGGATCGGCCCCAGCATTTT. This codes for CASSLEGQGADRPQHF.

This clonotype was observed at least ten times. The genes are TRBV20-1 and TRBJ1-5, with a possible D match to TRBD1 (5 bases). The CDR3 consists of 14 residues. The germline CDR1 and CDR2 sequences are DFQATT and SNEGSKA (reference sequence). Trimming took off 7 bases at V and 0 bases at J, with 13 bases between the two ends. For the CDR3, the DNA is TGCAGTGTCCGACAGCTTTATAGCAATCAGCCCCAGCATTTT. Its protein product is CSVRQLYSNQPQHF.

The rearrangement uses TRBV7-3 and TRBJ2-1, with 12 bases lining up with TRBD2. The V and J ends lost 5 bases and 1 base, in that order; junction bases with no gene match: 12. Per the germline V gene, CDR1 is SGHTA and CDR2 is FQGTGA. CDR3 length: 19 amino acids. DNA for the CDR3: TGTGCCAGCAGCCAATCCGGGACTAGCGGGCCTGTATCCTACAATGAGCAGTTCTTC. The encoded protein is CASSQSGTSGPVSYNEQFF.

In this sample, this clonotype turned up many times. The rearrangement links TRBV5-1 to TRBJ1-1, with 8 bases aligning to TRBD1. The CDR3 loop spans 14 amino acids. After removal of 6 bases from V and 1 base from J, the junction contained 5 bases not matched to a gene. Germline loops: CDR1 SGHRS, CDR2 YFSETQ. Written as DNA, the CDR3 is TGCGCCAGCATCGGAGACAGGGGGAACACTGAAGCTTTCTTT. It specifies CASIGDRGNTEAFF.

This clonotype has just a few counts. The chain employs TRBV7-2 and TRBJ1-1, with D possibly matching TRBD1 (5 bases). Germline CDR1 and CDR2: SGHTA and FQGNSA. V lost 5 bases, J lost 0 bases, and 19 bases lay in between. The CDR3 loop spans 17 amino acids. The CDR3 DNA reads TGTGCCAGCAGCGTTGGCGGGGCCCGGAACTTGAACACTGAAGCTTTCTTT. Protein product: CASSVGGARNLNTEAFF.